Below, 30 T cell receptor beta chains from the same sample are listed, as sequenced in a study of CD8 T cells in ankylosing spondylitis. The study's findings and limits: There was a TCR beta motif, made of several highly homologous variants, that appeared characteristic of ankylosing spondylitis blood.

TCRdb processed the 5' RACE reads anew with MiXCR; each CDR3 protein has one entry. Found here are more than 600,000 distinct CDR3 sequences, roughly 19% of them singletons; the top ten hold 15% to 20%. No antigen has been identified for these receptors. The sample comprised blood, either unsorted or a sorted T cell fraction (not recorded which). These receptors were obtained from a male donor with ankylosing spondylitis.

Note on this clonotype: One end of the junction does not line up with germline, which may come from a read error. This chain joins TRBV5-1 and TRBJ2-2; D call uncertain. CDR3 length: 15 amino acids. Germline CDR1 SGHRS, CDR2 YFSETQ. The CDR3 protein is CASSLGTSNTGELFF. In nucleotides, the CDR3 is TGTGCCAGCAGCTTAGGTACCTCGAACACCGGGGAGCTGTTTTTT.

As DNA, the CDR3 is TGCAGTGCTAGGAAGGGGGGCAATCAGCCCCAGCATTTT. Amino acid sequence: CSARKGGNQPQHF. The chain carries TRBV20-1 and TRBJ1-5; possible D gene TRBD1, 6 bases. The germline CDR1 and CDR2 sequences are DFQATT and SNEGSKA (reference sequence). Trimming shortened V by 3 bases and J by 2 bases, and 8 bases separated the two germline ends. CDR3 size: 13 residues.

The CDR3 reads CSAKGHRDTIYF. The CDR3 nucleotides read TGCAGTGCTAAGGGACACCGAGACACCATATATTTT. This chain joins TRBV20-1 and TRBJ1-3; possibly TRBD1 for D (6 bases). The V and J ends lost 4 bases and 8 bases respectively, with 12 bases between them. This CDR3 is 12 amino acids long. CDR1 is DFQATT, CDR2 SNEGSKA, per germline (reference sequence).

This clonotype was observed a handful of times. The genes are TRBV20-1 and TRBJ1-5; D gene ambiguous. The V gene's germline CDR1 is DFQATT and CDR2 SNEGSKA (reference sequence). Deletions cut 2 bases from V and 0 bases from J, with 11 bases between. The length of the CDR3 is 15 residues. The CDR3 region is CSARSDGYSNQPQHF. The CDR3 nucleotides are TGCAGTGCTAGATCGGACGGATATAGCAATCAGCCCCAGCATTTT.

J is TRBJ2-1 and V is TRBV2; D perhaps matches TRBD2 (5 bases). From germline, CDR1 is SNHLY and CDR2 FYNNEI. V was shortened by 7 bases and J by 2 bases, with 9 bases between the two germline ends. The CDR3 contains 13 residues. The CDR3: CASNKRTYNEQFF. The CDR3 DNA sequence: TGTGCCAGCAATAAGCGGACCTACAATGAGCAGTTCTTC.

This clonotype was recorded once. The CDR3 DNA reads TGTGCCAGCTCACCCCGAGGACTGACGGTGACCGGGGAGCTGTTTTTT. It encodes CASSPRGLTVTGELFF. The chain links TRBV18 to TRBJ2-2; a weak D match, TRBD2 (5 bases). Trimming removed 3 bases at V and 5 bases at J, with 16 bases between. Germline-derived CDR1 and CDR2 are KGHSH and LQKENI. This CDR3 has 16 amino acids.

The chain links TRBV20-1 to TRBJ2-7; 9 bases line up with TRBD1. The trim removed 1 base at V and 6 bases at J, leaving 10 bases unmatched. Germline-derived CDR1 and CDR2 are DFQATT and SNEGSKA (reference sequence). The CDR3 runs to 15 residues. This chain's CDR3 is CSARVRDRVSSEQYF. CDR3 sequence (DNA): TGCAGTGCTAGAGTACGGGACAGGGTTTCTTCCGAGCAGTACTTC.

The chain has TRBV2 and TRBJ2-4, with D unresolved. This CDR3 has 16 amino acids. Germline values: CDR1 SNHLY, CDR2 FYNNEI. V shed 0 bases and J shed 1 base, with 10 bases lying between them. In DNA form, the CDR3 reads TGTGCCAGCAGTGAAGCTCCAACCACTGCCAAAAACATTCAGTACTTC. Its translation: CASSEAPTTAKNIQYF.

This rearrangement joins TRBV6-5 to TRBJ1-1; 10 bases are a match to TRBD1. CDR3 length: 15 residues. V trimming: 0 bases; J trimming: 6 bases; junction bases outside the gene matches: 4. Germline V gene sequence: CDR1 MNHEY, CDR2 SVGAGI. The CDR3 loop reads CASSYSIGTGAEAFF. Here the CDR3 DNA reads TGTGCCAGCAGTTACTCGATTGGGACAGGGGCTGAAGCTTTCTTT.

The rearrangement links TRBV4-3 to TRBJ2-1, with 9 bases matching TRBD2. CDR1 is LGHNA, CDR2 YSLEER, per germline. The CDR3 length is 16 residues. Trimming took 3 bases from V and 13 from J; bases not matched to a gene: 16. DNA of the CDR3: TGCGCCAGCAGCCAGGCTGTCGCTAGCGGGATCCGAGCCCAGTTCTTC. Its translation: CASSQAVASGIRAQFF.

CDR3 bases: TGTGCCAGCAGCCTAAAGCCGGGGCCTCCTGTCGCGCAGTATTTT. It specifies CASSLKPGPPVAQYF. The chain carries TRBV5-5 and TRBJ2-3, with D tentatively TRBD1 or TRBD2 (5 bases each). The germline V gene has CDR1 SGHKS and CDR2 YYEKEE (reference sequence). Trimming left V 4 bases short and J 10 bases short, with 22 bases between. The CDR3 is 15 residues long.

This clonotype was counted once. The V gene is TRBV12-3 or TRBV12-4, the J gene TRBJ2-7; D not resolved. V was trimmed by 2 bases and J by 4 bases, leaving 12 bases between them. This CDR3 has 14 residues. The DNA for the CDR3 is TGTGCCAGCAGTTTACGGCCCGGCGCTTACGAGCAGTACTTC. Protein sequence: CASSLRPGAYEQYF.

This chain uses TRBV24-1 with TRBJ2-7, with 9 bases lining up with TRBD2. Looked up from germline, CDR1 is KGHDR and CDR2 is SFDVKD. CDR3 length equals 15 residues. V lost 5 bases and J lost 2; bases outside the gene matches: 6. This CDR3 is CATSARIAGAYEQYF. The CDR3 DNA sequence: TGTGCCACCAGTGCGCGGATAGCGGGAGCCTACGAGCAGTACTTC.

This clonotype was seen a handful of times. The genes are TRBV7-9 and TRBJ2-1; the match to TRBD2 covers 9 bases. V was clipped by 5 bases and J by 4 bases; unmatched bases: 12. Germline-derived CDR1 and CDR2 are SEHNR and FQNEAQ (reference sequence). The CDR3 covers 17 residues. In DNA, the CDR3 is TGTGCCAGCAGCAGCCCTGGGACTAGCAATAAATACAATGAGCAGTTCTTC. Amino acid sequence: CASSSPGTSNKYNEQFF. The whole variable domain, remainder taken from reference TRBV7-9 and TRBJ2-1, is DTGVSQNPRHKITKRGQNVTFRCDPISEHNRLYWYRQTLGQGPEFLTYFQNEAQLEKSRLLSDRFSAERPKGSFSTLEIQRTEQGDSAMYLCASSSPGTSNKYNEQFFGPGTRLTVL.

This chain links TRBV3-1 with TRBJ2-3, with a possible D match to TRBD1 (5 bases). The germline gives CDR1 LGHDT, CDR2 YNNKEL (reference sequence). The CDR3 totals 14 residues. V was trimmed by 2 bases and J by 4 bases, leaving 10 bases between them. The CDR3 is CASSQLQVPDTQYF. The CDR3 DNA follows: TGTGCCAGCAGCCAATTACAGGTTCCAGATACGCAGTATTTT.

This clonotype has only a few counts. V is TRBV12-3 or TRBV12-4 and J is TRBJ2-5, with 10 bases matching TRBD1. Trimming at V came to 3 bases and at J to 2 bases, leaving 6 bases not matched to a gene. CDR3 length: 16 amino acids. DNA for the CDR3: TGTGCCAGCAGTTTTTCCGACAGGGGGCTACAAGAGACCCAGTACTTC. Its protein is CASSFSDRGLQETQYF.

The chain joins TRBV27 to TRBJ2-2; 7 nucleotides agree with TRBD1. In germline, CDR1 is MNHEY, CDR2 SMNVEV (reference sequence). Unmatched junction bases numbered 18, after V lost 5 bases and J lost 6 bases. The CDR3 extends over 18 amino acids. CDR3 sequence reads: CASSTPTGKGVLAGELFF. CDR3 sequence (DNA): TGTGCCAGCAGTACACCGACAGGGAAGGGGGTTCTGGCCGGGGAGCTGTTTTTT.

There are a few counts of this clonotype. This chain uses TRBV5-6 with TRBJ1-1; 11 bases line up with TRBD1. From germline, CDR1 is SGHDT and CDR2 YYEEEE. The trim removed 4 bases at V and 1 base at J, leaving 6 bases unmatched. CDR3 size: 16 residues. CDR3 sequence (DNA): TGTGCCAGCAGCCCGGACAGGGGGCGAGGGAACACTGAAGCTTTCTTT. This gives the protein CASSPDRGRGNTEAFF.

The chain links TRBV12-3 or TRBV12-4 to TRBJ2-5; D is uncertain. The CDR3 sequence is 12 residues long. Trimming left V 0 bases short and J 5 bases short, with 4 bases between. CDR3 sequence: CASSLAWETQYF. CDR3 bases: TGTGCCAGCAGTTTAGCCTGGGAGACCCAGTACTTC.

This chain connects TRBV5-1 to TRBJ1-1; possibly TRBD1 for D (6 bases). The CDR3 loop spans 13 amino acids. Germline V gives CDR1 SGHRS, CDR2 YFSETQ. V was trimmed by 4 bases and J by 8 bases, leaving 15 bases between them. The CDR3 region has the DNA TGCGCCAGCAGCGCAGGACAGCGAACCGAAGCTTTCTTT. It codes for CASSAGQRTEAFF. Looking up the rest from reference TRBV5-1 and TRBJ1-1 gives the full variable domain: KAGVTQTPRYLIKTRGQQVTLSCSPISGHRSVSWYQQTPGQGLQFLFEYFSETQRNKGNFPGRFSGRQFSNSRSEMNVSTLELGDSALYLCASSAGQRTEAFFGQGTRLTVV.

V and J are TRBV7-2 and TRBJ2-5; D is ambiguous. CDR1 is SGHTA and CDR2 is FQGNSA in the germline V gene. V lost 5 bases and J 3 bases, leaving 13 bases between the germline ends. The CDR3 loop spans 14 amino acids. The CDR3 sequence: CASSTERGEETQYF. CDR3 DNA: TGTGCCAGCAGCACCGAACGTGGGGAAGAGACCCAGTACTTC.

The chain employs TRBV12-3 or TRBV12-4 and TRBJ2-7, with TRBD2 matching over 10 bases. With V trimmed by 3 bases and J by 7 bases, 9 bases remained unmatched. The CDR3 runs to 15 residues. CDR3 region: CASSFQLAGAGEQYF. The CDR3 bases are TGTGCCAGCAGTTTCCAGCTAGCGGGAGCAGGGGAGCAGTACTTC.

The table lists this clonotype with many counts. In nucleotides, the CDR3 is TGCGCCAGCAGTGACGGGACAGGCTCCTACAATGAGCAGTTCTTC. Encoded protein: CASSDGTGSYNEQFF. The chain employs TRBV5-1 and TRBJ2-1, with 8 nucleotides matching TRBD1. The CDR3 is 15 residues long. V lost 5 bases and J lost 0; bases outside the gene matches: 4. Germline CDR1 reads SGHRS; CDR2 reads YFSETQ.

This clonotype was recorded at least ten times. J is TRBJ1-5 and V is TRBV20-1, with TRBD1 as a possible D gene (5 bases). Germline lookup yields CDR1 DFQATT and CDR2 SNEGSKA (reference sequence). This CDR3 is 13 amino acids long. V gave up 5 bases and J gave up 7 bases, with 15 bases separating them. This CDR3 reads CSAVGGGNQPQHF. CDR3 nucleotides: TGCAGTGCTGTCGGGGGGGGTAACCAGCCCCAGCATTTT.

This clonotype has just one count. The chain combines TRBV2 with TRBJ2-7; no definite D call. There are 13 residues in the CDR3. Trimming took off 7 bases at V and 4 bases at J, with 14 bases between the two ends. Germline values: CDR1 SNHLY, CDR2 FYNNEI. CDR3 loop: CASTERFLYEQYF. CDR3 nucleotide sequence: TGTGCCAGCACCGAACGGTTCCTTTACGAGCAGTACTTC.

This clonotype was counted between two and nine times. The chain combines TRBV20-1 with TRBJ2-5; the match to TRBD2 covers 8 bases. The CDR3 consists of 14 residues. Per germline, CDR1 DFQATT and CDR2 SNEGSKA (reference sequence). V shed 4 bases, J shed 5 bases, and the junction held 9 bases outside the gene matches. CDR3 DNA sequence: TGCAGTGCTAACCGAGCGGGAGCAGGGGAGACCCAGTACTTC. Translation: CSANRAGAGETQYF.

The chain uses TRBV5-1 and TRBJ2-2, with 8 bases identical to TRBD2. V lost 3 bases to trimming and J lost 7 bases; unmatched junction nucleotides: 8. CDR3 size: 15 residues. Germline V gene lookup returns CDR1 SGHRS and CDR2 YFSETQ. The CDR3 sequence is CASSYGTSTVGELFF. Here the CDR3 DNA reads TGCGCCAGCAGCTACGGGACTAGTACCGTCGGGGAGCTGTTTTTT.

The sample holds many counts of this clonotype. This chain joins TRBV18 and TRBJ2-5, with no clear D. With 3 bases removed from V and 7 bases from J, the gap between germline ends came to 12 bases. Germline CDR1 and CDR2: KGHSH and LQKENI. CDR3 size: 13 residues. This CDR3 reads CASSPAGVGTQYF. Written as DNA, the CDR3 is TGTGCCAGCTCACCCGCAGGCGTCGGGACCCAGTACTTC.

The chain combines TRBV11-1 with TRBJ2-1, with 12 bases that match TRBD2. In germline, CDR1 is SGHAT, CDR2 FQDESV (reference sequence). V shed 5 bases, J shed 4 bases, and the junction held 18 bases outside the gene matches. The CDR3 has 20 residues. The CDR3 nucleotides are TGTGCCAGCAGCCCAGCAGGGAGCGAGCGGACTAGCGGGGATTACAATGAGCAGTTCTTC. Translating gives CASSPAGSERTSGDYNEQFF.

This clonotype was detected ten times or more. The rearrangement links TRBV15 to TRBJ1-2; weak D call: TRBD1 (5 bases). CDR1 and CDR2 from the germline V gene are LNHNV and YYDKDF (reference sequence). This CDR3 spans 12 amino acids. Trimming cost V 3 bases and J 7 bases, with 9 bases left between them. CDR3: CATSSRVAGYTF. DNA for the CDR3: TGTGCCACCAGCAGCAGGGTGGCTGGCTACACCTTC.